A selection of T cell receptor beta chains follows, all from one sample in a study of blood T cells in healthy people across ages. One entry per CDR3 protein, called by TCRdb with MiXCR from the 5' RACE reads. This table has about 500,000 distinct CDR3 sequences, around 24% appearing once. These data are also associated with another study on T cells of mothers and their children.

What was sequenced was blood. Source of these receptors: a boy between 10 and 17 years old in good health. The CDR3 runs from the conserved cysteine through the conserved F or W. Fields, in order: D gene, V gene, J gene, clone size, CDR3 protein, CDR3 DNA. A D gene is named only where the DNA matches it firmly. Only part of the rows carry a size: once, few, many, or a class if the clone is expanded.

TRBD2	TRBV7-8	TRBJ2-5	-	CASSLLAGGAVYF	TGTGCCAGCAGCTTACTAGCGGGGGGGGCTGTCTACTTC
TRBD2	TRBV6-5	TRBJ2-4	-	CASRRGGGAAKNIQYF	TGTGCCAGCAGGCGAGGCGGGGGGGCCGCCAAAAACATTCAGTACTTC
-	TRBV9	TRBJ1-1	few	CASSAGTMNTEAFF	TGTGCCAGCAGCGCCGGGACAATGAACACTGAAGCTTTCTTT
-	TRBV7-9	TRBJ2-1	-	CASSYPPGLYNEQFF	TGTGCCAGCAGCTATCCTCCTGGTTTGTACAATGAGCAGTTCTTC
-	TRBV13	TRBJ2-2	-	CASSLAGLPTGELFF	TGTGCCAGCAGCTTAGCGGGCTTGCCCACCGGGGAGCTGTTTTTT
-	TRBV20-1	TRBJ1-1	-	CSARDSGQGEVTEAFF	TGCAGTGCTAGAGATTCCGGGCAGGGTGAGGTCACTGAAGCTTTCTTT
-	TRBV6-1	TRBJ1-6	-	CASGPDPGRTSSYNSPLHF	TGTGCCAGCGGGCCCGATCCGGGACGAACGAGCTCCTATAATTCACCCCTCCACTTT
-	TRBV7-3	TRBJ2-5	few	CASSLDAGQETQYF	TGTGCCAGCAGCTTAGACGCGGGCCAAGAGACCCAGTACTTC
TRBD1	TRBV9	TRBJ2-5	-	CASSAGTVQETQYF	TGTGCCAGCAGCGCTGGGACAGTTCAAGAGACCCAGTACTTC
-	TRBV7-2	TRBJ1-2	-	CASRQSHSGREGYTF	TGTGCCAGCAGGCAGAGTCACAGCGGGCGGGAAGGCTACACCTTC
-	TRBV27	TRBJ1-3	few	CASSLMAGPGNTIYF	TGTGCCAGCAGTTTAATGGCAGGCCCTGGAAACACCATATATTTT
-	TRBV20-1	TRBJ1-4	few	CSAEAGPWNEKLFF	TGCAGTGCGGAAGCCGGACCCTGGAATGAAAAACTGTTTTTT
-	TRBV11-2	TRBJ2-5	few	CASSGRYPQETQYF	TGTGCCAGCAGTGGGCGGTATCCACAAGAGACCCAGTACTTC
TRBD1	TRBV7-9	TRBJ2-7	few	CASSSDREISYEQYF	TGTGCCAGCAGCTCGGACAGGGAAATCTCCTACGAGCAGTACTTC
-	TRBV4-3	TRBJ2-1	-	CASSQESLQTPYNEQFF	TGCGCCAGCAGCCAAGAGTCTCTTCAGACGCCCTACAATGAGCAGTTCTTC
-	TRBV27	TRBJ2-7	-	CASSSAAGYEQYF	TGTGCCAGCAGTTCCGCGGCAGGCTACGAGCAGTACTTC
-	TRBV4-2	TRBJ2-3	-	CASSQEFKGADTQYF	TGTGCCAGCAGCCAAGAGTTCAAGGGTGCAGATACGCAGTATTTT
TRBD2	TRBV29-1	TRBJ2-5	few	CSVEIGLGETQYF	TGCAGCGTTGAGATCGGACTAGGAGAGACCCAGTACTTC
-	TRBV6-2/TRBV6-3	TRBJ1-2	-	CASSRDAAYGYTF	TGTGCCAGCAGTAGGGACGCGGCCTATGGCTACACCTTC
-	TRBV6-5	TRBJ1-2	few	CASSPLWGGSHGYTF	TGTGCCAGCAGCCCCCTCTGGGGTGGGTCACATGGCTACACCTTC
TRBD1	TRBV9	TRBJ2-2	-	CASNDRELGTGELFF	TGTGCCAGTAATGACAGGGAGTTGGGCACCGGGGAGCTGTTTTTT
-	TRBV2	TRBJ1-2	-	CASSKRSAQSYGYTF	TGTGCCAGCAGTAAAAGGTCCGCACAGTCCTATGGCTACACCTTC
-	TRBV6-2/TRBV6-3	TRBJ1-5	-	CASRIQVTSNQPQHF	TGTGCCAGCAGAATACAGGTGACTAGCAATCAGCCCCAGCATTTT
-	TRBV20-1	TRBJ2-3	-	CSARDGSVGSTDTQYF	TGCAGTGCTAGAGATGGGTCGGTGGGGAGCACAGATACGCAGTATTTT
-	TRBV7-2	TRBJ2-2	-	CASSLDRSRGLFF	TGTGCCAGCAGCTTAGATCGATCCAGGGGGCTGTTTTTT
-	TRBV27	TRBJ2-7	-	CASSLYGPAYEQYF	TGTGCCAGCAGTTTATACGGCCCAGCCTACGAGCAGTACTTC
-	TRBV6-2/TRBV6-3	TRBJ2-7	few	CASSYGRISSYEQYF	TGTGCCAGCAGTTATGGCAGGATCTCCTCCTACGAGCAGTACTTC
-	TRBV7-2	TRBJ1-5	few	CASSLEQGLNQPQHF	TGTGCCAGCAGCTTAGAACAGGGCCTTAATCAGCCCCAGCATTTT
-	TRBV11-2	TRBJ1-2	-	CASSQPPLGYTF	TGTGCCAGCAGCCAGCCCCCCTTGGGCTACACCTTC
TRBD1	TRBV12-3/TRBV12-4	TRBJ2-1	-	CASSQTGESYNEQFF	TGTGCCAGCAGTCAAACAGGGGAGTCCTACAATGAGCAGTTCTTC
-	TRBV9	TRBJ1-2	once	CASSVFEGNYGYTF	TGTGCCAGCAGCGTATTCGAGGGGAACTATGGCTACACCTTC
TRBD1	TRBV5-1	TRBJ1-4	-	CASSQGQGYGVNEKLFF	TGCGCCAGCAGCCAGGGACAGGGTTATGGGGTGAATGAAAAACTGTTTTTT
-	TRBV18	TRBJ2-7	-	CASSQASTSYEQYF	TGTGCCAGCTCGCAAGCGTCCACCTCCTACGAGCAGTACTTC
TRBD2	TRBV9	TRBJ2-5	-	CASSVGGLVETQYF	TGTGCCAGCAGCGTAGGGGGACTAGTGGAGACCCAGTACTTC
-	TRBV27	TRBJ1-6	few	CASAGRVNSPLHF	TGTGCCAGCGCTGGACGTGTTAATTCACCCCTCCACTTT
-	TRBV27	TRBJ2-4	few	CASTLNPGARNIQYF	TGTGCCAGCACCCTGAATCCCGGGGCTAGGAACATTCAGTACTTC
-	TRBV25-1	TRBJ2-7	few	CAAGAYEQYF	TGTGCCGCCGGCGCCTACGAGCAGTACTTC
-	TRBV7-9	TRBJ1-1	-	CASSLDPASEAFF	TGTGCCAGCAGCTTAGACCCAGCCTCTGAAGCTTTCTTT
-	TRBV6-2/TRBV6-3	TRBJ2-7	-	CASGTITGLTYEQYF	TGTGCCAGCGGGACGATTACAGGTTTGACCTACGAGCAGTACTTC
-	TRBV7-6	TRBJ2-5	-	CASSDQVRAETQYF	TGTGCCAGCAGCGACCAGGTTCGGGCGGAGACCCAGTACTTC
-	TRBV20-1	TRBJ2-7	-	CSASEIYEQYF	TGCAGTGCTAGCGAGATCTACGAGCAGTACTTC
TRBD2	TRBV28	TRBJ2-1	-	CASTLSGGVYNEQFF	TGTGCCAGCACCCTTAGCGGGGGGGTTTACAATGAGCAGTTCTTC
-	TRBV19	TRBJ2-1	few	CASSITADNEQFF	TGTGCCAGTAGTATAACAGCAGACAATGAGCAGTTCTTC
-	TRBV4-1	TRBJ2-7	-	CASSWSSIDEQYF	TGCGCCAGCAGCTGGTCGAGCATCGACGAGCAGTACTTC
TRBD2	TRBV12-3/TRBV12-4	TRBJ2-5	-	CASSLLLAGEETQYF	TGTGCCAGCAGTTTATTACTAGCGGGGGAAGAGACCCAGTACTTC
TRBD1	TRBV6-1	TRBJ2-5	few	CASFPHGTGGMYQETQYF	TGTGCCAGCTTTCCCCACGGAACAGGGGGCATGTACCAAGAGACCCAGTACTTC
TRBD1	TRBV9	TRBJ2-7	few	CASSVVQGADEQYF	TGTGCCAGCAGCGTAGTACAGGGGGCCGACGAGCAGTACTTC
-	TRBV7-2	TRBJ2-7	few	CASRYRVTYEQYF	TGTGCCAGCAGGTATCGCGTAACCTACGAGCAGTACTTC